Here is one T cell receptor beta chain with its context. With UMIs, 5'RACE template switching was used to make TCR beta cDNA. No DNA is given; TCRdb re-called the 5' RACE reads and lists each CDR3 protein once. The sample's table shows 400,000 to 500,000 distinct CDR3 sequences. These data come from a study of T cells expressing NK-cell markers. The clonotype originates from a woman between 18 and 70 years old in good health. Input material: blood T cells: a sorted CD56 or NKG2C T cell subset, CD4+ or CD8+ T cells, or bulk PBMC T cells (not recorded which).

CDR3 loop: CASSFFQVVSGNTIYF. The J gene is TRBJ1-3, the V gene TRBV7-2. Germline-derived CDR1 and CDR2 are SGHTA and FQGNSA. The CDR3 extends over 16 amino acids.